This TCR beta chain was identified during a study of blood T cell repertoires in COVID-19. Repertoires were generated with immunoSEQ multiplex PCR, while TCRdb's copy carries only in-frame clones and drops some. The data show about 360,000 clones, around four fifths seen once. The CDR3 covers 16 residues. The ends lost 3 bases at V and 2 bases at J; junction bases unmatched: 4. Germline values: CDR1 SGHTA, CDR2 FQGNSA. In its sample, this clone was seen once. The J gene is TRBJ2-1, the V gene TRBV7-2, with TRBD1 matching over 10 bases. The sequence came from a man younger than 40 with active or convalescent COVID-19. The sample was peripheral blood. In DNA, the CDR3 is TGTGCCAGCAGCTTGGCCGGGACAGGGGCCTACAATGAGCAGTTCTTC. Amino acids: CASSLAGTGAYNEQFF.